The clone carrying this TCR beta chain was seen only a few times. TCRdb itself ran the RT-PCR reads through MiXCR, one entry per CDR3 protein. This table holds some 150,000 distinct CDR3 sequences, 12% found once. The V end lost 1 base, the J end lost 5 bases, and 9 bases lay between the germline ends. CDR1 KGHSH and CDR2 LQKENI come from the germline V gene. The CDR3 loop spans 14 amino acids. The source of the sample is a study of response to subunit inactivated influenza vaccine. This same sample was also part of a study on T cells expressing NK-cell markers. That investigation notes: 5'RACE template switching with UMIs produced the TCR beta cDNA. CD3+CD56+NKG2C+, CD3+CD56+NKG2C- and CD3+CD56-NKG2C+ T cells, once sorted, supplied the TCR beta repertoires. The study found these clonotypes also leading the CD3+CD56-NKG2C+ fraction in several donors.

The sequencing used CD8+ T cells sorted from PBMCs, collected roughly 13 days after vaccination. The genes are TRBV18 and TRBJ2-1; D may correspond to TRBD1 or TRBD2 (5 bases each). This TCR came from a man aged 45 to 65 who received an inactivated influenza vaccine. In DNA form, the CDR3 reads TGTGCCAGCTCACCACTTGAGGGGAACAATGAGCAGTTCTTC. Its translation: CASSPLEGNNEQFF. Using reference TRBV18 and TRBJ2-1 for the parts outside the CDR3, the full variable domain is NAGVMQNPRHLVRRRGQEARLRCSPMKGHSHVYWYRQLPEEGLKFMVYLQKENIIDESGMPKERFSAEFPKEGPSILRIQQVVRGDSAAYFCASSPLEGNNEQFFGPGTRLTVL.